Sequencing of this TCR beta chain was carried out in a study of shared clonotypes between healthy human individuals. General observations from the study: Generation probability values for non-shared clonotypes were lower than those for clonotypes shared by all four donors. The expectation was that sequencing depth would affect clonotype sharing among donors. Investigators collected only blood, and repertoires in tissues likely differ.

In the case of this clone: Its antigen is unidentified.

CD45RO-negative CD8 cells positively selected for CCR7 made up the naive population, which excluded terminally differentiated effector memory CD45RA+ cells. Every immunoSEQ plate was one replicate of a subset's evenly spread DNA. Method: immunoSEQ multiplex PCR; TCRdb's copy keeps in-frame clones and lacks some. Of some 2 million clones in the sample, less than 95% were seen once. CDR1 is MNHEY, CDR2 SVGAGI, per germline. Trimming left V 2 bases short and J 7 bases short, with 14 bases between. This CDR3 spans 15 amino acids. This chain links TRBV6-5 with TRBJ2-2, with D possibly being TRBD1 (6 bases). This clonotype was obtained from a man younger than 35 in good health. Sample: naive CD8+ T cells sorted from blood. Here the CDR3 DNA reads TGTGCCAGCAGTTACGGCTCAGGGGCGGGCGGGGAGCTGTTTTTT. This codes for CASSYGSGAGGELFF.